This T cell receptor (beta chain) was profiled in a study of cytomegalovirus exposure and HLA in healthy donors. Overall study: The same platform as the approximately 670 first-cohort repertoires was used for the 120 or so validation repertoires, a later analysis reported.

V gave up 4 bases and J gave up 0 bases, with 13 bases separating them. The CDR3 is 16 amino acids. From germline, CDR1 is LNHDA and CDR2 SQIVND (reference sequence). For this clone: Antigen: not known.

The protocol was immunoSEQ multiplex PCR, while the TCRdb copy is restricted to in-frame clones and leaves out a portion. The data contain 100,000 to 130,000 clones, approximately 94% of them singletons. Study-wide points: Listed as cytomegalovirus-associated were roughly 180 TCR beta chains. In vitro data verified three CMV-associated chains as specific for CMV antigens.

The gene calls are TRBV19 and TRBJ2-4; D perhaps matches TRBD1 (6 bases). The sequenced sample was PBMCs. The TCR sequence derives from a woman aged 18 to 35 in good health and CMV-seronegative. CDR3 bases: TGTGCCAGTAGTACCAGACAGGCACTAGCCAAAAACATTCAGTACTTC. It yields the protein CASSTRQALAKNIQYF.